Shown below are 18 T cell receptor beta chains from a single sample sequenced in a study of shared clonotypes between healthy human individuals. Terminally differentiated effector memory CD45RA+ cells were left out of the naive CD8 fraction, which was CD45RO-negative and positively selected for CCR7. Assay: immunoSEQ multiplex PCR; the TCRdb copy retains only in-frame clones and omits some. Of hundreds of thousands of clones listed, roughly 98% were seen once; the top ten hold 0.25% to 0.35%. Sequencing input: naive CD8+ T cells sorted from blood. The receptors come from a man younger than 45 in good health.

The CDR3 is CASSLGWKNEQFF. CDR3 nucleotide sequence: TGTGCCAGCAGCTTGGGGTGGAAGAATGAGCAGTTCTTC. The chain has TRBV7-6 and TRBJ2-1; D is uncertain. Germline loops: CDR1 SGHVS, CDR2 FNYEAQ. V was shortened by 3 bases and J by 7 bases, with 10 bases between the two germline ends. CDR3 length: 13 amino acids.

This clone was seen a single time. The V gene is TRBV28, the J gene TRBJ1-1, with 8 bases lining up with TRBD1. The CDR3 runs 14 residues. Germline assignment: CDR1 MDHEN and CDR2 SYDVKM. The V and J ends lost 1 base and 9 bases, in that order; junction bases with no gene match: 7. CDR3 DNA sequence: TGTGCCAGCAGTTTATTTGGACAGGGACGCCAAGCTTTCTTT. This codes for CASSLFGQGRQAFF.

The chain combines TRBV6-1 with TRBJ1-1; 8 positions match TRBD1. Trimming took 3 bases from V and 3 from J; bases not matched to a gene: 6. The CDR3 covers 15 residues. Looked up from germline, CDR1 is MNHNS and CDR2 is SASEGT. The CDR3 DNA reads TGTGCCAGCAGTGACGGACAGGGTATTTACACTGAAGCTTTCTTT. It is translated as CASSDGQGIYTEAFF.

The chain recombines TRBV28 with TRBJ1-2; D possibly corresponds to TRBD1 (6 bases). The CDR3 totals 14 residues. V was pared by 7 bases and J by 4 bases, with 16 bases between. Germline CDR1 MDHEN, CDR2 SYDVKM. The CDR3 nucleotides are TGTGCCAGCACCCCTAGGGGGGGATTCTATGGCTACACCTTC. This translates into CASTPRGGFYGYTF.

The gene calls are TRBV7-6 and TRBJ2-7, with 9 positions matching TRBD2. From germline, CDR1 is SGHVS and CDR2 FNYEAQ. The ends lost 1 base at V and 4 bases at J; junction bases unmatched: 5. The CDR3 runs to 15 residues. CDR3 DNA sequence: TGTGCCAGCAGCTTAGAAATAGCGGGAGCTTACGAGCAGTACTTC. It encodes CASSLEIAGAYEQYF.

The chain joins TRBV7-9 to TRBJ2-7, with TRBD2 identical over 11 bases. The V segment lost 5 bases and the J segment 4 bases; nucleotides outside the gene matches: 10. The CDR3 runs 16 residues. Germline V gives CDR1 SEHNR, CDR2 FQNEAQ (reference sequence). CDR3 in amino acids: CASSLTSGSAIYEQYF. The DNA of the CDR3 is TGTGCCAGCAGCCTTACTAGCGGGAGTGCTATTTACGAGCAGTACTTC.

The V gene is TRBV7-9, the J gene TRBJ2-1; D tentatively fits TRBD1 or TRBD2 (6 bases each). The V gene lost 3 bases and the J gene lost 7 bases, with 25 bases spanning the gap. CDR3 length: 18 amino acids. Germline V lookup: CDR1 SEHNR, CDR2 FQNEAQ (reference sequence). Here the CDR3 DNA reads TGTGCCAGCAGCTTCGGGGGCTTTCCTCGTCATAGTGGGAATGAGCAGTTCTTC. It codes for CASSFGGFPRHSGNEQFF.

This clone occurred once. The chain joins TRBV11-3 to TRBJ2-1; D gene ambiguous. CDR3 length: 17 residues. Germline V gene lookup returns CDR1 SGHNT and CDR2 YENEEA. The V gene lost 4 bases and the J gene lost 8 bases, with 24 bases spanning the gap. The CDR3 coding sequence is TGTGCCAGCAGCTCCGACCGCGGCGGCAATAGAGCCGATGAGCAGTTCTTC. The encoded protein is CASSSDRGGNRADEQFF. The complete variable domain, with remaining parts taken from reference TRBV11-3 and TRBJ2-1, reads EAGVVQSPRYKIIEKKQPVAFWCNPISGHNTLYWYLQNLGQGPELLIRYENEEAVDDSQLPKDRFSAERLKGVDSTLKIQPAELGDSAVYLCASSSDRGGNRADEQFFGPGTRLTVL.

Only one count was recorded for this clone. The rearrangement uses TRBV18 and TRBJ2-7, with 10 bases matching TRBD1. The germline V gene encodes CDR1 KGHSH and CDR2 LQKENI. The length of the CDR3 is 15 residues. V lost 6 bases, J lost 1 base, and 6 bases stayed unmatched. As DNA, the CDR3 is TGTGCCAGCTCCCAGGAGGGACAGGGGTCCTACGAGCAGTACTTC. It codes for CASSQEGQGSYEQYF.

The chain combines TRBV7-6 with TRBJ2-7, with 7 bases matching TRBD2. CDR1 and CDR2 from the germline V gene are SGHVS and FNYEAQ. Trimming at V came to 1 base and at J to 4 bases, leaving 13 bases not matched to a gene. The CDR3 length is 17 residues. The CDR3 DNA follows: TGTGCCAGCAGCTTAGATCCCCCAGCGGGAACGCTATACGAGCAGTACTTC. Translation: CASSLDPPAGTLYEQYF.

The chain recombines TRBV29-1 with TRBJ2-1, with D unclear. Germline CDR1 SQVTM, CDR2 ANQGSEA. This CDR3 is built from 11 residues. The germline V and J ends were trimmed by 4 bases and 5 bases, with 6 bases remaining between them. CDR3 amino acids: CSVVMNNEQFF. The CDR3 coding sequence is TGCAGCGTTGTGATGAACAATGAGCAGTTCTTC.

The gene calls are TRBV11-2 and TRBJ2-3; 14 nucleotides match TRBD2. V dropped 1 base and J dropped 2; count of bases not matched to a gene: 5. Germline V lookup: CDR1 SGHAT, CDR2 FQNNGV. The CDR3 contains 18 residues. The chain's CDR3 is CASSLVPTSGRDTDTQYF. The CDR3 nucleotides are TGTGCCAGCAGCTTAGTTCCGACTAGCGGGAGGGACACAGATACGCAGTATTTT.

The chain carries TRBV29-1 and TRBJ2-2; D possibly corresponds to TRBD2 (5 bases). With 3 bases removed from V and 4 bases from J, the gap between germline ends came to 9 bases. CDR1 is SQVTM and CDR2 is ANQGSEA in the germline V gene. This CDR3 contains 13 residues. The CDR3 nucleotides are TGCAGCGTTGACTCGAGCGGCACCGGGGAGCTGTTTTTT. This encodes CSVDSSGTGELFF.

The chain carries TRBV2 and TRBJ2-7; 9 nucleotides align to TRBD1. The CDR3 spans 15 residues. CDR1 is SNHLY, CDR2 FYNNEI, per germline. J was trimmed by 6 bases and V by 4 bases; bases with no gene match: 10. For the CDR3, the DNA is TGTGCCAGCAGTGGTTGGGACAGGGATGGGATCGAGCAGTACTTC. It yields the protein CASSGWDRDGIEQYF.

A note on this clone: The sample carries other DNA sequences with the same CDR3. The V gene is TRBV9, the J gene TRBJ1-3; D ambiguous. Trimming stripped 7 bases from V and 4 bases from J, with 3 bases between. This CDR3 spans 10 amino acids. Germline V CDR1 and CDR2: SGDLS, YYNGEE. The CDR3 reads CASAGNTIYF. The CDR3 DNA is TGTGCCAGCGCCGGAAACACCATATATTTT.

The rearrangement joins TRBV7-9 to TRBJ2-5, with 7 bases lining up with TRBD1. This CDR3 contains 14 residues. Germline V CDR1 and CDR2: SEHNR, FQNEAQ (reference sequence). The junction had 6 bases not matched to a gene; V was cut back by 5 bases and J by 3 bases. The CDR3, as DNA: TGTGCCAGCAGCCGATTTACAGGGGAAGAGACCCAGTACTTC. This translates into CASSRFTGEETQYF.

The rearrangement joins TRBV6-6 to TRBJ1-5; 7 positions match TRBD1. Germline values: CDR1 MNHNY, CDR2 SVGAGI (reference sequence). Unmatched junction bases numbered 0, after V lost 6 bases and J lost 4 bases. The CDR3 spans 12 residues. The CDR3 nucleotides are TGTGCCAGCAGACAGGGGAATCAGCCCCAGCATTTT. Its protein product is CASRQGNQPQHF.

The chain's CDR3 is CSVEGQLDPRGYEQFF. The CDR3 nucleotides are TGCAGCGTTGAAGGGCAATTGGACCCCCGGGGGTATGAGCAGTTCTTC. The rearrangement uses TRBV29-1 and TRBJ2-1; weak D call: TRBD2 (6 bases). In germline, CDR1 is SQVTM, CDR2 ANQGSEA. The CDR3 sequence is 16 residues long. Trimming removed 1 base from V and 8 bases from J, with 21 bases in between.